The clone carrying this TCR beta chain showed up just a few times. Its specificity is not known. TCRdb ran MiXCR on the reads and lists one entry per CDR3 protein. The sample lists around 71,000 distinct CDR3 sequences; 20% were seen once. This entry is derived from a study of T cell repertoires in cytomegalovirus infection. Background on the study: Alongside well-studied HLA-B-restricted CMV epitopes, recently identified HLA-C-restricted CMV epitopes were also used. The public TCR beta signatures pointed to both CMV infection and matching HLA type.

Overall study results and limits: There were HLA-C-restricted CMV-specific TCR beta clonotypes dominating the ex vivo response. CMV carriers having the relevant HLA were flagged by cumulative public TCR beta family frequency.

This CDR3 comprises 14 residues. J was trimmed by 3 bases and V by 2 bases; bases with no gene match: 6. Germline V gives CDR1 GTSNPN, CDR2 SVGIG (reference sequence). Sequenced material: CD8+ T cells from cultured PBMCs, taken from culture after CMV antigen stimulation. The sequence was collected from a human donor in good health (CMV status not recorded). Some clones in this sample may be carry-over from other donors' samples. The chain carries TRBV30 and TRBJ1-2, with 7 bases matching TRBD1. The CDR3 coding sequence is TGTGCCTGGAGTAGGCTTGACAGGGACTATGGCTACACCTTC. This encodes CAWSRLDRDYGYTF.